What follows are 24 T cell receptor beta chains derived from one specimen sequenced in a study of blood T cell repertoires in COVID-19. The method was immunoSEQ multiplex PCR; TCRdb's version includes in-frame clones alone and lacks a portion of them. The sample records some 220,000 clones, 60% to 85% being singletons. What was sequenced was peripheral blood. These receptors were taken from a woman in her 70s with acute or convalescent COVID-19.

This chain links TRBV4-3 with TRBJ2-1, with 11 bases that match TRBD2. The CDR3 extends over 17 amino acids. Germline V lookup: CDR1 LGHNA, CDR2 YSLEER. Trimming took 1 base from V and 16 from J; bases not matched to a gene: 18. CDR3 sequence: CASSQGLAGGRTGVLFF. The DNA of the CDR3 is TGCGCCAGCAGCCAAGGGCTAGCGGGGGGCCGGACTGGGGTTCTATTCTTC.

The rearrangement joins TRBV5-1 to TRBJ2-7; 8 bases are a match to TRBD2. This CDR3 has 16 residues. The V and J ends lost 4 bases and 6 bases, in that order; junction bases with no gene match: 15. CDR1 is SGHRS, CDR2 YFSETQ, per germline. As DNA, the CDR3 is TGCGCCAGCAGCACGGGACTAACGGGGGGGCCAGGCGAGCAGTACTTC. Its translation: CASSTGLTGGPGEQYF.

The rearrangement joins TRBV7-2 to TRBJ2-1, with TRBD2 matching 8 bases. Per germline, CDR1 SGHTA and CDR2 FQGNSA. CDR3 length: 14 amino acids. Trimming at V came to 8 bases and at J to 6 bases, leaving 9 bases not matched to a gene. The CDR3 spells CASRSGGRVNEQFF. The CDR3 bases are TGTGCCAGCCGCAGCGGGGGCCGTGTCAATGAGCAGTTCTTC.

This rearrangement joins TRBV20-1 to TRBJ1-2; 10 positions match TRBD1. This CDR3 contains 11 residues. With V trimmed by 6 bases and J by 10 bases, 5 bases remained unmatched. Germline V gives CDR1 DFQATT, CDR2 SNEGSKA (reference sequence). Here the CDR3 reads CSASTGGVYTF. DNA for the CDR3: TGCAGTGCGTCGACAGGGGGCGTCTACACCTTC.

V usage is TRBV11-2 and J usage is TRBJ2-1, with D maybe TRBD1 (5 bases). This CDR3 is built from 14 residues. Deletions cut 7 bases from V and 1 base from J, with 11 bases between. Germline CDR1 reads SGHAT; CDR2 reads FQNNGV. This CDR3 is CASKPGRSYNEQFF. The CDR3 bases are TGTGCCAGCAAACCAGGGCGTTCCTACAATGAGCAGTTCTTC.

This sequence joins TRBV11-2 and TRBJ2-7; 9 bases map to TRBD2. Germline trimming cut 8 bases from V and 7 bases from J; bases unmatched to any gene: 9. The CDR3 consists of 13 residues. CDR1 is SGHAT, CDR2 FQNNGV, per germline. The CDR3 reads CASGLAGGLEQYF. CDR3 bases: TGTGCCAGCGGACTGGCGGGGGGGCTTGAGCAGTACTTC.

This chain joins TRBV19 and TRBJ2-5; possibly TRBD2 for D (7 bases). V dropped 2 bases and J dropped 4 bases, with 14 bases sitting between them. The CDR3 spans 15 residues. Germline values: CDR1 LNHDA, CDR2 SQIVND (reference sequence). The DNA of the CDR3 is TGTGCCAGTAGTATAAATCAGGGAGGGGGAGAGACCCAGTACTTC. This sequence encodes CASSINQGGGETQYF.

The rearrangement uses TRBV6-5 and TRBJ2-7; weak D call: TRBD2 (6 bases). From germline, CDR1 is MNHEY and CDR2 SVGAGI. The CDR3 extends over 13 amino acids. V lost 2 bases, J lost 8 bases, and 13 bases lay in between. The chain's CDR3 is CASSYGTPPQQYF. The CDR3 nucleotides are TGTGCCAGCAGTTACGGGACTCCCCCCCAGCAGTACTTC.

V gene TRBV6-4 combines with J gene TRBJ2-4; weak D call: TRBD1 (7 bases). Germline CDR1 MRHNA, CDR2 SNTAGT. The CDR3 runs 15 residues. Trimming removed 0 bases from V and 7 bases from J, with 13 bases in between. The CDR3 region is CASSDSGGRGNIQYF. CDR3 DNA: TGTGCCAGCAGTGACTCGGGGGGCAGGGGGAACATTCAGTACTTC.

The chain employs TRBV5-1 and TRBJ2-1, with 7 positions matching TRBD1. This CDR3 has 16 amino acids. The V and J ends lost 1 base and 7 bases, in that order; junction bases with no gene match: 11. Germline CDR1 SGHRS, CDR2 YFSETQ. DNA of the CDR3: TGCGCCAGCAGCTTGAACCTCAGGGGGAGTATGAATGAGCAGTTCTTC. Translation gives CASSLNLRGSMNEQFF.

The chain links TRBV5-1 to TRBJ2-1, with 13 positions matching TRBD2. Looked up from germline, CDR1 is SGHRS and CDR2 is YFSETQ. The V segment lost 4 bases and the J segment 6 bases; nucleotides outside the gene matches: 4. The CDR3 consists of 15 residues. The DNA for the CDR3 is TGCGCCAGCAGCCCCGGGACTAGCGGGGCCAATGAGCAGTTCTTC. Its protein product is CASSPGTSGANEQFF.

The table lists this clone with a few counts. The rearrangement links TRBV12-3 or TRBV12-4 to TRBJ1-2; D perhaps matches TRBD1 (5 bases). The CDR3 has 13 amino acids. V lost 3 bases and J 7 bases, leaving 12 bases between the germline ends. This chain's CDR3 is CASSFGAGVGYTF. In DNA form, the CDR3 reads TGTGCCAGCAGTTTCGGTGCGGGGGTTGGCTACACCTTC.

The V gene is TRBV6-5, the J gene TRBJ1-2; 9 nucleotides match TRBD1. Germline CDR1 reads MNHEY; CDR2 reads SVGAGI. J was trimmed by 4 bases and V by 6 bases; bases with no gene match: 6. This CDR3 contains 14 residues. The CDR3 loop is CASSRDREAYGYTF. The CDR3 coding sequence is TGTGCCAGCAGCCGGGACAGGGAGGCCTATGGCTACACCTTC.

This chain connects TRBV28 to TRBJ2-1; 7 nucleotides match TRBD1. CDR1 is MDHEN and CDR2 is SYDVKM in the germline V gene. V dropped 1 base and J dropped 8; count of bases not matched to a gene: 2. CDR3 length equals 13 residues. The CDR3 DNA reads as TGTGCCAGCAGTTTATTTACAGGGGATGAGCAGTTCTTC. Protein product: CASSLFTGDEQFF.

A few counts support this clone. DNA for the CDR3: TGTGCCACCAGTGGGGACAGGGAGTATGGCTACACCTTC. It encodes CATSGDREYGYTF. This sequence joins TRBV24-1 and TRBJ1-2, with TRBD1 matching 9 bases. From germline, CDR1 is KGHDR and CDR2 SFDVKD. The CDR3 runs to 13 residues. The V segment lost 5 bases and the J segment 5 bases; nucleotides outside the gene matches: 2.

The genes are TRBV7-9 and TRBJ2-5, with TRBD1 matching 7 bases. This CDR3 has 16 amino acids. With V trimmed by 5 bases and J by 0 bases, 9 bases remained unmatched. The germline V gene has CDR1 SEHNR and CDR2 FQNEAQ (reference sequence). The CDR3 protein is CASSLWGQRYQETQYF. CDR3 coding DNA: TGTGCCAGCAGCCTCTGGGGACAGAGGTACCAAGAGACCCAGTACTTC.

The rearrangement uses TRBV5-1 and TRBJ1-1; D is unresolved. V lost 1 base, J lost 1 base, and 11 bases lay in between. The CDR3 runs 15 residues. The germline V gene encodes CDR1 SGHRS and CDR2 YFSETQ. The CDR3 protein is CASSLRGAQNTEAFF. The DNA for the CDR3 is TGCGCCAGCAGCTTGAGAGGCGCGCAGAACACTGAAGCTTTCTTT.

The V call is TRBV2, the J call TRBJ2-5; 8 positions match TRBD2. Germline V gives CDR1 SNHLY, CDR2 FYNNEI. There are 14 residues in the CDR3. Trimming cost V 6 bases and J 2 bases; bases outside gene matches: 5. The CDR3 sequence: CASRSTGGQETQYF. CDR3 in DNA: TGTGCCAGCAGATCCACGGGGGGGCAAGAGACCCAGTACTTC.

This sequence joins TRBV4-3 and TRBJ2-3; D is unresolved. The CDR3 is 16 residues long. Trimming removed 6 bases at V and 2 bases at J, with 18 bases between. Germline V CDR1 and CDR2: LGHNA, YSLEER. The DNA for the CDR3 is TGCGCCAGCAGTCCCCAGTTCGGCGGAACCACAGATACGCAGTATTTT. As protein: CASSPQFGGTTDTQYF.

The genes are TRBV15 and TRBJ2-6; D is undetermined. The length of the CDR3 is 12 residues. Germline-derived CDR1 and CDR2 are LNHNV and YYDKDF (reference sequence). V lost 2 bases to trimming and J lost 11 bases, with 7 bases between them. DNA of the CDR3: TGTGCCACCAGCAGACTAAACGACGTCCTGACTTTC. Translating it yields CATSRLNDVLTF.

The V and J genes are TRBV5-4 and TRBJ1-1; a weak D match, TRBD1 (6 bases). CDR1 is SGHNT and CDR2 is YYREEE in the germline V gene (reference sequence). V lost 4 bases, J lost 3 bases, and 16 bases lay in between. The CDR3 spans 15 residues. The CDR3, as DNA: TGTGCCAGCAGCCCGGGGGTCGGGGGGCACACTGAAGCTTTCTTT. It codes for CASSPGVGGHTEAFF.

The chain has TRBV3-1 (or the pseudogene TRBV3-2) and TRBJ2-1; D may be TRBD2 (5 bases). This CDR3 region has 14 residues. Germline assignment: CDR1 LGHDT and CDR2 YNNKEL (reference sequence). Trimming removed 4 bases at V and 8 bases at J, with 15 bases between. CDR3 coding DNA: TGTGCCAGCAGCCCGACACTAGTTAAGGATGAGCAGTTCTTC. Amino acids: CASSPTLVKDEQFF.

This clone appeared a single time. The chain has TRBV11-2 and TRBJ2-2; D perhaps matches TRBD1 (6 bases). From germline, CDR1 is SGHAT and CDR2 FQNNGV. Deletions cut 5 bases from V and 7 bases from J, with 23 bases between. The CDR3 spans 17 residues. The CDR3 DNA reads TGTGCCAGCAGCACCCGCCGGGACAAAGGGCTCGGCGGGGAGCTGTTTTTT. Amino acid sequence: CASSTRRDKGLGGELFF.

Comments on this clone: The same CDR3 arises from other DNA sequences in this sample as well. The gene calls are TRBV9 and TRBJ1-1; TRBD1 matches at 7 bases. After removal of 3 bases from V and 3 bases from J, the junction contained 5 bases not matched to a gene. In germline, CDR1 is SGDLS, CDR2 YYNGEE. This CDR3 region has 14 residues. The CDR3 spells CASSALTGHTEAFF. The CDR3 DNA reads TGTGCCAGCAGCGCCCTGACAGGGCACACTGAAGCTTTCTTT.